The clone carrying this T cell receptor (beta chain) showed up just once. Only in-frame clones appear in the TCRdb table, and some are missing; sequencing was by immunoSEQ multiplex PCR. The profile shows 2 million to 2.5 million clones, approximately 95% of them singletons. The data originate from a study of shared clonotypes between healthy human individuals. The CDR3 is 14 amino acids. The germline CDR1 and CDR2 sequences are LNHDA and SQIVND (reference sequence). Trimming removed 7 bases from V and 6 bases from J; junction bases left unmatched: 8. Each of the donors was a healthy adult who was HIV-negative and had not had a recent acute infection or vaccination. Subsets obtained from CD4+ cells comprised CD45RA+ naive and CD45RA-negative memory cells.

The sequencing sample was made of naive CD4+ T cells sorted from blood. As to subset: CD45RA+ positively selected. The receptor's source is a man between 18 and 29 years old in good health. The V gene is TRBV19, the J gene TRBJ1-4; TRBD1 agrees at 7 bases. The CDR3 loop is CASTTDREHEKLFF. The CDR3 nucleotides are TGTGCCAGTACCACAGACAGGGAGCATGAAAAACTGTTTTTT.